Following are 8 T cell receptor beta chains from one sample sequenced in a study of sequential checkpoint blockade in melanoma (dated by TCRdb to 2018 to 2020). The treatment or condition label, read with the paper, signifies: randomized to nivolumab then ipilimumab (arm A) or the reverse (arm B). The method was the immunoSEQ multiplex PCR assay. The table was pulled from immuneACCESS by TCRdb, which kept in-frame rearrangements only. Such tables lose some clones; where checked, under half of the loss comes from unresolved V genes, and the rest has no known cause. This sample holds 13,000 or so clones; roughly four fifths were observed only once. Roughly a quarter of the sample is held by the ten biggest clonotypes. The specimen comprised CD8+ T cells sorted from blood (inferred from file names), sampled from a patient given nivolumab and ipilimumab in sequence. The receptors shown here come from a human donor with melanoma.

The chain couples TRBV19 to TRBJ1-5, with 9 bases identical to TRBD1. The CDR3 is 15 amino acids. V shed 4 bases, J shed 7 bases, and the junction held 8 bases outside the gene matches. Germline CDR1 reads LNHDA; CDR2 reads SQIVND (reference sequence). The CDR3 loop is CASSTGTGGWQPQHF. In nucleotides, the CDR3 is TGTGCCAGTAGTACCGGAACAGGGGGCTGGCAGCCCCAGCATTTT. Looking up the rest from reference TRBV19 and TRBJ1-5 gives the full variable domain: DGGITQSPKYLFRKEGQNVTLSCEQNLNHDAMYWYRQDPGQGLRLIYYSQIVNDFQKGDIAEGYSVSREKKESFPLTVTSAQKNPTAFYLCASSTGTGGWQPQHFGDGTRLSIL.

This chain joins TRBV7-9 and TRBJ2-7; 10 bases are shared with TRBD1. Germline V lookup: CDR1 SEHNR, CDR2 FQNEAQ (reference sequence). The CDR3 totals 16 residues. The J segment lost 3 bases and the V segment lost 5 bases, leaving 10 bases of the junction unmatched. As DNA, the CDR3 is TGTGCCAGCAGCCCCCTTCAGGGACAGGGGAACTACGAGCAGTACTTC. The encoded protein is CASSPLQGQGNYEQYF.

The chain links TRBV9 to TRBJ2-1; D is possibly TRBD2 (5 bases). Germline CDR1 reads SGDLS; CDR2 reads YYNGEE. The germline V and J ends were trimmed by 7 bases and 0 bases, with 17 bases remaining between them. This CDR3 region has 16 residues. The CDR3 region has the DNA TGTGCCAGCCTGAGAAAGGGCGAGGGCTCCTACAATGAGCAGTTCTTC. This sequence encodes CASLRKGEGSYNEQFF.

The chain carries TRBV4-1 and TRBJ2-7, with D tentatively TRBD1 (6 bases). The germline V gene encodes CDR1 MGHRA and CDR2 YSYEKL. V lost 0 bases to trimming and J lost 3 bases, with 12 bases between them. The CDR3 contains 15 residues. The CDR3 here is CASSQEGRQVYEQYF. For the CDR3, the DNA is TGCGCCAGCAGCCAAGAAGGTCGACAGGTCTACGAGCAGTACTTC.

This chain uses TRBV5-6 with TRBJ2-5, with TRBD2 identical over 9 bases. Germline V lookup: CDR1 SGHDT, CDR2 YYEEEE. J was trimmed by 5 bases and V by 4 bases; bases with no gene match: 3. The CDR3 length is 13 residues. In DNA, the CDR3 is TGTGCCAGCAGCAACGGACTAGCGGAGACCCAGTACTTC. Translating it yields CASSNGLAETQYF. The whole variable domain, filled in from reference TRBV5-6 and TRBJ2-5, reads DAGVTQSPTHLIKTRGQQVTLRCSPKSGHDTVSWYQQALGQGPQFIFQYYEEEERQRGNFPDRFSGHQFPNYSSELNVNALLLGDSALYLCASSNGLAETQYFGPGTRLLVL.

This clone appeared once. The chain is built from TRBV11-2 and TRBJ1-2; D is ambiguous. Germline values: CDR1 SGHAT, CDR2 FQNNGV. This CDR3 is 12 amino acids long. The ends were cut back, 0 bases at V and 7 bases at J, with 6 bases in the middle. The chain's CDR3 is CASSLEAFGYTF. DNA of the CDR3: TGTGCCAGCAGCTTAGAGGCCTTTGGCTACACCTTC.

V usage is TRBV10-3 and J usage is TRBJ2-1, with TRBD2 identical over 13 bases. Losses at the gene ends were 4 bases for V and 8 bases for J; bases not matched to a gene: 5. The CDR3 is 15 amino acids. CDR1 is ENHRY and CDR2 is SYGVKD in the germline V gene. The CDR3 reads CAISGRTSGSYEQFF. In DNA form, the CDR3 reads TGTGCCATCAGTGGTCGGACTAGCGGGAGCTATGAGCAGTTCTTC.

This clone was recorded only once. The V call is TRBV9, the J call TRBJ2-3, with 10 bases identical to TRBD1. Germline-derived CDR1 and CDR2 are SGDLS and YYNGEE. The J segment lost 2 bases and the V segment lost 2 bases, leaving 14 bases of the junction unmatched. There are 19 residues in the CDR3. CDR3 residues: CASSVEGTGDGRSTDTQYF. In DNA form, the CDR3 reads TGTGCCAGCAGCGTCGAAGGGACAGGGGACGGGCGGTCCACAGATACGCAGTATTTT.